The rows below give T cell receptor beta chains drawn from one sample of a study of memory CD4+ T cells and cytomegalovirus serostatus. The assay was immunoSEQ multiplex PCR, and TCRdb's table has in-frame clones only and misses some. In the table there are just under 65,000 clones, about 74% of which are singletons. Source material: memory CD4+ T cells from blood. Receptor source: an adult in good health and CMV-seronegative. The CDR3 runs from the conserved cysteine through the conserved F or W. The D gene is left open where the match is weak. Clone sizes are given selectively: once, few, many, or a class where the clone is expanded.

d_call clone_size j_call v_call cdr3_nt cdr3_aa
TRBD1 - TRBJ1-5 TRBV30 TGTGCCTGGAGTCCGGGGACAGTCAATCAGCCCCAGCATTTT CAWSPGTVNQPQHF
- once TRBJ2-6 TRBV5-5 TGTGCCAGCAGCTTGCCTTTCTCTGGGGCCAACGTCCTGACTTTC CASSLPFSGANVLTF
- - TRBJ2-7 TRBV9 TGTGCCAGCAGTCGGGACTCCCCCTCGAGCTACGAGCAGTACTTC CASSRDSPSSYEQYF
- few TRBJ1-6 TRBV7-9 TGTGCCAGCAGCATTCTTCGAGGGGCCGGTAATTCACCCCTCCACTTT CASSILRGAGNSPLHF
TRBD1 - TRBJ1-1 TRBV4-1 TGCGCCAGCAGCCAAGAACAGGGGGTCTCTGAAGCTTTCTTT CASSQEQGVSEAFF
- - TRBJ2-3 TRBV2 TGTGCCAGCAACCACACATCCGGGACATCAAGGAGGGATACGCAGTATTTT CASNHTSGTSRRDTQYF
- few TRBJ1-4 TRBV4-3 TGCGCCAGCAGCTTAACAGTGCCAACTAATGAAAAACTGTTTTTT CASSLTVPTNEKLFF
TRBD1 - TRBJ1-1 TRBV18 TGTGCCAGCTCAGCCCCGACAGGGTTCACCACTGAAGCTTTCTTT CASSAPTGFTTEAFF
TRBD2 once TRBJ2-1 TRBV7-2 TGTGCCAGCAGCTTAGGGACTAGCGGGACCAATGAGCAGTTCTTC CASSLGTSGTNEQFF
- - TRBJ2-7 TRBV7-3 TGTGCCAGCAGCCCCTTTCCGGGGAACTCCTACGAGCAGTACTTC CASSPFPGNSYEQYF
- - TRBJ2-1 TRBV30 TGTGCCTGGAGGGCGCGGGACACCACTTACAATGAGCAGTTCTTC CAWRARDTTYNEQFF
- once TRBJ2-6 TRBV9 TGTGCCAGCAGCGCCCGGACAACAGGGGCCAACGTCCTGACTTTC CASSARTTGANVLTF
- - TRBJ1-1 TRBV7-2 TGTGCCAGCAGCTTAGTTTGGACAGTCACTGAAGCTTTCTTT CASSLVWTVTEAFF
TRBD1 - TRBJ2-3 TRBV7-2 TGTGCCAGCAGCTTAGGGGACAGGTTGAGCACAGATACGCAGTATTTT CASSLGDRLSTDTQYF
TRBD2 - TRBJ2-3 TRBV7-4 TGTGCCAGCAGCTACACTAGCGGGGGGGCCACAGATACGCAGTATTTT CASSYTSGGATDTQYF
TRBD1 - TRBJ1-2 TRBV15 TGTGCCACCAGCAGAGCCGGGACAGGGTATGGCTACACCTTC CATSRAGTGYGYTF
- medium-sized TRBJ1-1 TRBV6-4 TGTGCCAGCAGTGACCAGCCGAACACTGAAGCTTTCTTT CASSDQPNTEAFF
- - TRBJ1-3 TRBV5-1 TGCGCCAGCAGCCCTCCTGGGACCGAAGGAAACACCATATATTTT CASSPPGTEGNTIYF
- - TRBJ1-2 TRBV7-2 TGTGCCAGCAGCCTTAGTCTCGAGTCTCGGGGCTACACCTTC CASSLSLESRGYTF
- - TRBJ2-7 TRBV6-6 TGTGCCAGCAGTTACTCGGAGGGTAGGCAGTACTTC CASSYSEGRQYF
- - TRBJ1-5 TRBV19 TGTGCCAGTAGTACCGCGATGGTAGGGAGCAATCAGCCCCAGCATTTT CASSTAMVGSNQPQHF
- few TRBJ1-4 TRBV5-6 TGTGCCAGCAGCCTACGCACGGGACTCCGTAATGAAAAACTGTTTTTT CASSLRTGLRNEKLFF
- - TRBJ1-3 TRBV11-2 TGTGCCAGCAGTCGAGGTAGCTCTGGAAACACCATATATTTT CASSRGSSGNTIYF
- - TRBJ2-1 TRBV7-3 TGTGCCAGCAGCTTAGGGGACTCCGAAAATGAGCAGTTCTTC CASSLGDSENEQFF
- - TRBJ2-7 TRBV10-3 TGTGCCATCAGTGAGTCAGGGACTGCCTACGAGCAGTACTTC CAISESGTAYEQYF
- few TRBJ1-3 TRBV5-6 TGTGCCAGCAGCTCGGGCCCTGGAAACACCATATATTTT CASSSGPGNTIYF
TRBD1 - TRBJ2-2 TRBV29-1 TGCAGCGTAGCCCGGACAGGGGGAAGGACCGGGGAGCTGTTTTTT CSVARTGGRTGELFF
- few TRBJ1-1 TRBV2 TGTGCCAGCAGTGACAGGGGTCTTGAAGCTTTCTTT CASSDRGLEAFF
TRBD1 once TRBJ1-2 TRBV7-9 TGTGCCAGCAGCTTAGCGGCGACAGGGAATGGCTACACCTTC CASSLAATGNGYTF
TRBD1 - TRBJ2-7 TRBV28 TGTGCCAGCACCTCCTTGGACAGGGGTTCCTACGAGCAGTACTTC CASTSLDRGSYEQYF
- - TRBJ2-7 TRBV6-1 TGTGCCAGCAGTGAAACGGTAGGGCCCTACGAGCAGTACTTC CASSETVGPYEQYF
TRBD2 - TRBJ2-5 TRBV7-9 TGTGCCAGCAGCCCGGGACTAGCAAGGACGGCCCAGTACTTC CASSPGLARTAQYF
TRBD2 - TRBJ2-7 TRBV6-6 TGTGCCAGCAGTTGGAGCGGGAGTACGTACGAGCAGTACTTC CASSWSGSTYEQYF
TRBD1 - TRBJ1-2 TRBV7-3 TGTGCCAGCAGCTTAGCCTCCGGGACAGGGTATGGCTACACCTTC CASSLASGTGYGYTF
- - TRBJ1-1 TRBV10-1 TGCGCCAGCAGCCCAGAGGTGGGCACTGAAGCTTTCTTT CASSPEVGTEAFF
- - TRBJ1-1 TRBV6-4 TGTGCCAGCAGCCAAATTGAGGGCACTGAAGCTTTCTTT CASSQIEGTEAFF
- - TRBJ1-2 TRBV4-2 TGTGCCAGCAGCCAAGAATGGGGCTCCAACTATGGCTACACCTTC CASSQEWGSNYGYTF
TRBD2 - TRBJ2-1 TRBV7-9 TGTGCCAGCAGCTTAGGGCACGGGGGGAACAATGAGCAGTTCTTC CASSLGHGGNNEQFF
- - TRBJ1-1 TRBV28 TGTGCCAGCAGTTTTCTTAAGGGGACTGAAGCTTTCTTT CASSFLKGTEAFF
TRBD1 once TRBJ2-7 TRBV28 TGTGCCAGCAGGCAAGGGGACAGCAAAGGCGAGCAGTACTTC CASRQGDSKGEQYF
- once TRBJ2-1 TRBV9 TGTGCCAGCAGCGTAGAAGGGAGGAATGATGAGCAGTTCTTC CASSVEGRNDEQFF
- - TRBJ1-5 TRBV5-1 TGCGCCAGCAGCTTGGACACCAGCAATCAGCCCCAGCATTTT CASSLDTSNQPQHF
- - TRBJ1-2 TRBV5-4 TGTGCCAGCAACGGAGTAGGTGCTAACTATGGCTACACCTTC CASNGVGANYGYTF
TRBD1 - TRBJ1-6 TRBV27 TGTGCCAGTCGCCTACAGGGGTCTCGTAATTCACCCCTCCACTTT CASRLQGSRNSPLHF
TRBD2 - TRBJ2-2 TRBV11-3 TGTGCCAGCAGCTTAGATCAAAGCGGGAGGACCGGGGAGCTGTTTTTT CASSLDQSGRTGELFF
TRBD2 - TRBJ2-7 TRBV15 TGTGCCACCAGCAGAGCCGGGACTAGCGAATATCCGCAGTACTTC CATSRAGTSEYPQYF
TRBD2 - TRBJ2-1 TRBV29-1 TGCAGCGTTGAGGGAGGGGTGGGATTGCCCTACAATGAGCAGTTCTTC CSVEGGVGLPYNEQFF
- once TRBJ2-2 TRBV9 TGTGCCAGCAGCTCGACAGGTCTGGGCACGAACACCGGGGAGCTGTTTTTT CASSSTGLGTNTGELFF
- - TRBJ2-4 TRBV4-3 TGCGCCAGCAGCCAAGATAAAGTGCTAGCTGACATTCAGTACTTC CASSQDKVLADIQYF
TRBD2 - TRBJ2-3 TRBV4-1 TGCGCCAGCAGCCAAAGGCCACTAGCGGGAGCAGGCACAGATACGCAGTATTTT CASSQRPLAGAGTDTQYF